The TCR beta chain under discussion was sequenced for a study of vaccination and CD4 T cells after COVID-19. Overall study: Each post-COVID sample was drawn after diagnosis, and the median interval was 101 days (range 35 to 161). Overall study findings and caveats: In convalescent patients, 304 of 307 vaccine-specific clones were mono-reactive for SARS-CoV-2 spike.

The treatment is: approximately 11-day PBMC culture with coronavirus spike peptide pools or control peptides (ViraFEST assay). ViraFEST used peptide pools to expand antigen-specific T cells, then sequenced TCRs. As concerns this clonotype: Its specificity is not known.

Oncomine TCR Beta short-read sequencing was applied to DNA from cultured CD4+ T cells. Via MiXCR, TCRdb re-called the PCR reads, giving one row per CDR3 protein. Of around 10,000 distinct CDR3 sequences detected, less than 35% appear once; the ten largest clones hold under 25%. CDR1 MNHEY and CDR2 SVGAGI come from the germline V gene. V was pared by 4 bases and J by 3 bases, with 6 bases between. This CDR3 has 13 amino acids. The clonotype originates from a human donor with COVID-19. The V gene is TRBV6-5, the J gene TRBJ2-2; no clear D gene. The sequenced material came from cultured CD4+ T cells from blood. This CDR3 reads CASSLIHTGELFF. The CDR3 nucleotides read TGTGCCAGCAGTTTGATACACACCGGGGAGCTGTTTTTT.